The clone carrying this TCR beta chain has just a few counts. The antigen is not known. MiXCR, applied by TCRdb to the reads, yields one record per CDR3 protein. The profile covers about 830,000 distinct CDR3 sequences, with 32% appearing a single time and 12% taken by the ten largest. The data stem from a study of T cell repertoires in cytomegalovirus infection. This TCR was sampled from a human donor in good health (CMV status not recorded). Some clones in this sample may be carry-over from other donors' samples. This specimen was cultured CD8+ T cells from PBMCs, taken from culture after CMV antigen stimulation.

Written as DNA, the CDR3 is TGTGCCAGCAGTTCAATAAGACAGGGCAGGCAGCCCCAGCATTTT. Translated, it gives CASSSIRQGRQPQHF. V is TRBV6-2 or TRBV6-3 and J is TRBJ1-5, with 7 bases lining up with TRBD1. CDR1 is MNHEY and CDR2 is SVGEGT in the germline V gene. J lost 7 bases, V lost 4 bases, and 10 bases had no gene match. CDR3 size: 15 residues.